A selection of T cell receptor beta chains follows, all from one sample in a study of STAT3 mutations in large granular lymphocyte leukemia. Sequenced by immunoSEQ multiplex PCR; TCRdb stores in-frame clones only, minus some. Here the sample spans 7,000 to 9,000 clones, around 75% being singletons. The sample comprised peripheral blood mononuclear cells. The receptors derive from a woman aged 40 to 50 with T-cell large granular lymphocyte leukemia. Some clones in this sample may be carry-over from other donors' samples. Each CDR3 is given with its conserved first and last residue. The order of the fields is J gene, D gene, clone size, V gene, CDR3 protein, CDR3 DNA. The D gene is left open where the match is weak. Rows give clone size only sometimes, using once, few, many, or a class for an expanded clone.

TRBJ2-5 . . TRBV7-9 CASSPSQETQYF TGTGCCAGCAGCCCCTCACAAGAGACCCAGTACTTC
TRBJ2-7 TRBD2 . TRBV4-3 CASSDKRLAGDEQYF TGCGCCAGCAGCGACAAAAGACTAGCGGGAGATGAGCAGTACTTC
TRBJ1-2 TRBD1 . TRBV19 CASSILRGGQPYGYTF TGTGCCAGTAGTATACTTCGCGGGGGACAGCCCTATGGCTACACCTTC
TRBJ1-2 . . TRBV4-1 CASSQNPGQINYGYTF TGCGCCAGCAGCCAAAACCCCGGACAGATCAACTATGGCTACACCTTC
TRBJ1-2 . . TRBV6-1 CASSPWVMPNYGYTF TGTGCCAGCAGCCCCTGGGTTATGCCTAACTATGGCTACACCTTC
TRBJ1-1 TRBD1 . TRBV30 CAWDRGGNTEAFF TGTGCCTGGGACAGGGGAGGGAACACTGAAGCTTTCTTT
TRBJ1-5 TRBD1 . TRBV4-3 CASSPGTGNNQPQHF TGCGCCAGCAGCCCAGGGACAGGGAATAATCAGCCCCAGCATTTT
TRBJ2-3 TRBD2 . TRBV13 CANSQRGSTDTQYF TGTGCCAACAGCCAGCGGGGGAGCACAGATACGCAGTATTTT
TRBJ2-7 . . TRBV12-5 CASGLTGNEQYF TGTGCTAGTGGCCTGACAGGAAACGAGCAGTACTTC
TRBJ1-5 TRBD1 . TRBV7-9 CASSSRDRDLYNQPQHF TGTGCCAGCAGCTCCCGGGACAGGGACCTTTACAATCAGCCCCAGCATTTT
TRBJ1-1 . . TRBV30 CAWSTEISLGEAFF TGTGCCTGGAGTACCGAGATTAGTTTAGGTGAAGCTTTCTTT
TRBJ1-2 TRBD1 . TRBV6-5 CASSTSGTAKDGYTF TGTGCCAGCAGTACCTCCGGGACAGCCAAAGATGGCTACACCTTC
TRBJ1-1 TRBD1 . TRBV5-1 CASSLRWTGQGTEAFF TGCGCCAGCAGCTTGAGGTGGACAGGCCAGGGCACTGAAGCTTTCTTT
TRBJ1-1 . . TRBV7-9 CASSLITGDTEAFF TGTGCCAGCAGCTTAATCACCGGCGACACTGAAGCTTTCTTT
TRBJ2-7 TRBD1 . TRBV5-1 CASSLRGQGADEQYF TGCGCCAGCAGCCTAAGGGGACAGGGGGCTGATGAGCAGTACTTC
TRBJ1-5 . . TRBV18 CASSPDLSNQPQHF TGTGCCAGCTCACCAGACCTTAGCAATCAGCCCCAGCATTTT
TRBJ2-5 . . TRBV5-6 CASSLVDRQETQYF TGTGCCAGCAGCTTGGTTGACAGACAAGAGACCCAGTACTTC
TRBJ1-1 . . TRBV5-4 CASSLFGNTEAFF TGTGCCAGCAGCTTGTTTGGGAACACTGAAGCTTTCTTT
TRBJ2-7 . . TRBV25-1 CASRRDTEKTYEQYF TGTGCCAGCAGGAGGGACACGGAGAAAACCTACGAGCAGTACTTC
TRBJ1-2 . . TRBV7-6 CASSRIGDYGYTF TGTGCCAGCAGCCGAATCGGGGATTATGGCTACACCTTC
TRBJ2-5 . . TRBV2 CASSEGWETQYF TGTGCCAGCAGTGAAGGTTGGGAGACCCAGTACTTC
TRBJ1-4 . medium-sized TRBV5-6 CASSLWTGEKLFF TGTGCCAGCAGCTTGTGGACGGGCGAAAAACTGTTTTTT
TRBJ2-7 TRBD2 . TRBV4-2 CASSPDGGAYEQYF TGTGCCAGCAGCCCCGATGGGGGGGCCTACGAGCAGTACTTC
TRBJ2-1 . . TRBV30 CAWRGPRREFF TGTGCCTGGAGGGGACCGCGCAGGGAGTTCTTC
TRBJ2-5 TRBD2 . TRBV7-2 CASSLAGLGLAGGLIQETQYF TGTGCCAGCAGCTTAGCGGGACTAGGACTAGCGGGAGGCCTGATCCAAGAGACCCAGTACTTC
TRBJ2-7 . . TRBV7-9 CASSLVRLNEQYF TGTGCCAGCAGCTTAGTCCGACTGAACGAGCAGTACTTC
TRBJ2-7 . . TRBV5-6 CASSLVTASYEQYF TGTGCCAGCAGCTTAGTGACAGCGTCCTACGAGCAGTACTTC
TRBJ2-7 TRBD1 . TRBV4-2 CASSQPGGSSYEQYF TGTGCCAGCAGCCAACCAGGGGGCAGCTCCTACGAGCAGTACTTC
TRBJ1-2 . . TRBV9 CASSVATGTNYGYTF TGTGCCAGCAGCGTTGCGACGGGGACTAACTATGGCTACACCTTC
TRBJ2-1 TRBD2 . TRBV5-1 CASSPGLAEKGHEQFF TGCGCCAGCAGCCCGGGACTAGCGGAAAAGGGGCATGAGCAGTTCTTC
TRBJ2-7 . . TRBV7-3 CASSPGTGGYEQYF TGTGCCAGCAGCCCCGGGACGGGTGGCTACGAGCAGTACTTC
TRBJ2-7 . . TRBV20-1 CSVISGFEQYF TGCAGTGTCATCAGTGGCTTCGAGCAGTACTTC
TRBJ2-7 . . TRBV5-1 CASSQTGYEHEQYF TGCGCCAGCAGCCAAACAGGGTACGAGCACGAGCAGTACTTC
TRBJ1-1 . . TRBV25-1 CASSRGVSTEAFF TGTGCCAGCAGTCGGGGTGTCTCTACTGAAGCTTTCTTT
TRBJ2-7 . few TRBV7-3 CASSLQGGRDEQYF TGTGCCAGCAGCTTACAGGGGGGTAGGGACGAGCAGTACTTC
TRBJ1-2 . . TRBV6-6 CASSYGRGVAYGYTF TGTGCCAGCAGTTACGGGCGGGGGGTCGCCTATGGCTACACCTTC
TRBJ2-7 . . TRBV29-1 CSVANGPGPSYEQYF TGCAGCGTGGCCAATGGTCCGGGACCCTCCTACGAGCAGTACTTC
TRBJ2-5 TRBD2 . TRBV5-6 CASGARTRGRETQYF TGTGCCAGCGGCGCGAGGACTAGAGGGCGAGAGACCCAGTACTTC
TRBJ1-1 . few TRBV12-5 CASGLVGVLSTEAFF TGTGCTAGTGGTTTGGTGGGAGTGCTCAGCACTGAAGCTTTCTTT
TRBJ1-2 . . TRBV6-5 CASKGANYGYTF TGTGCCAGTAAGGGGGCTAACTATGGCTACACCTTC
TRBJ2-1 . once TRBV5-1 CASSLDVGAGYNEQFF TGCGCCAGCAGCTTGGATGTAGGAGCCGGCTACAATGAGCAGTTCTTC
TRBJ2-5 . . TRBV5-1 CASIQGPGEQTQYF TGCGCCAGCATCCAAGGGCCGGGGGAGCAGACCCAGTACTTC
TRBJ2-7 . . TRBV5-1 CASSVQGTYEQYF TGCGCCAGCAGTGTTCAGGGGACCTACGAGCAGTACTTC
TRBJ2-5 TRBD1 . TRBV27 CASSPTGVRWETQYF TGTGCCAGCAGTCCAACAGGGGTCCGATGGGAGACCCAGTACTTC
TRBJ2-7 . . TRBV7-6 CASSFGGRWVEQYF TGTGCCAGCAGCTTCGGGGGGCGTTGGGTCGAGCAGTACTTC
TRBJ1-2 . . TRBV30 CAWRLGQQTMVGYTF TGTGCCTGGAGACTCGGACAGCAGACTATGGTTGGCTACACCTTC
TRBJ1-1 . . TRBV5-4 CASSYQTVNTEAFF TGTGCCAGCAGCTACCAGACAGTGAACACTGAAGCTTTCTTT
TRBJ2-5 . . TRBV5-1 CASSLAGTPTSGTQYF TGCGCCAGCAGCTTGGCCGGGACACCGACCTCGGGGACCCAGTACTTC
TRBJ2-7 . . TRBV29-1 CSVDRGSEQYF TGCAGCGTTGATAGAGGGAGCGAGCAGTACTTC
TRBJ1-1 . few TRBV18 CASSPRENTEAFF TGTGCCAGCTCACCTCGAGAGAACACTGAAGCTTTCTTT
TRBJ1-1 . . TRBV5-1 CASSTNGAGAEAFF TGCGCCAGCAGCACAAATGGGGCGGGGGCTGAAGCTTTCTTT
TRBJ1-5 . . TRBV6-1 CASSEPRVMRNQPQHF TGTGCCAGCAGTGAACCCAGGGTGATGAGAAATCAGCCCCAGCATTTT
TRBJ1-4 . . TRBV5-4 CASSLGRGANEKLFF TGTGCCAGCAGCTTGGGAAGGGGCGCTAATGAAAAACTGTTTTTT